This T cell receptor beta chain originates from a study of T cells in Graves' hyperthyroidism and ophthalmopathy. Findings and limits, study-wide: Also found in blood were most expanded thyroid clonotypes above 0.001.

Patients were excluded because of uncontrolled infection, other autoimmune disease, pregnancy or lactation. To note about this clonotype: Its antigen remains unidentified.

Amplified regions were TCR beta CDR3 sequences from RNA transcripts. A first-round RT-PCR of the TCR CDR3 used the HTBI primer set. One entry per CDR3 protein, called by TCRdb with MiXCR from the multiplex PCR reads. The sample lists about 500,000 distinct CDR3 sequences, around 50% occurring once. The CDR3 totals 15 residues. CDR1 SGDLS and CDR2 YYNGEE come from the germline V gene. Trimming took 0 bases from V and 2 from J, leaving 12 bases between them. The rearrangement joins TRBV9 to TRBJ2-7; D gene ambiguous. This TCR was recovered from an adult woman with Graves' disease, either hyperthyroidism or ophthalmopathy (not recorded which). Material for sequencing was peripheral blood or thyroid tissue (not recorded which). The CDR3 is CASSVGTEVTYEQYF. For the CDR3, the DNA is TGTGCCAGCAGCGTAGGCACAGAAGTTACCTACGAGCAGTACTTC.